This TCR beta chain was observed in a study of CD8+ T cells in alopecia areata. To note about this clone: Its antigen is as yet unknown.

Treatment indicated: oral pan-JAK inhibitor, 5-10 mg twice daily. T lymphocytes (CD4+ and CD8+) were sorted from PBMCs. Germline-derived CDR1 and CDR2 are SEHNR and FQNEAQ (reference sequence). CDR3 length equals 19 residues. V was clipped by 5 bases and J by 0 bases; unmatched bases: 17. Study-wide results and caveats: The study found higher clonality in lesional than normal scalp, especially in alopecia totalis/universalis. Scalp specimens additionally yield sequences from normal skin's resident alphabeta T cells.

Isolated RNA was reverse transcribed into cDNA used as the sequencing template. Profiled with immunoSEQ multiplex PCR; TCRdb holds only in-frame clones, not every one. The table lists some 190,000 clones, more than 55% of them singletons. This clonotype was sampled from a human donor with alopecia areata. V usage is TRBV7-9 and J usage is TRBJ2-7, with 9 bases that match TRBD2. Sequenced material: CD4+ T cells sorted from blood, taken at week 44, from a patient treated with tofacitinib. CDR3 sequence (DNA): TGTGCCAGCAGCCCCGCGCCGACTAGCGGCCTTCGGGGCTCCTACGAGCAGTACTTC. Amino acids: CASSPAPTSGLRGSYEQYF.